A single sample is the source of the 8 T cell receptor beta chains below, sequenced in a study of monozygotic twins with inflammatory bowel disease. TCRdb derives one entry per CDR3 protein from the 5' RACE reads, leaving out DNA. This repertoire includes roughly 160,000 distinct CDR3 sequences. Specimen: blood. The receptor source for this set is a human donor with ulcerative colitis or Crohn's disease, or a healthy co-twin of an affected twin (not recorded which).

V gene TRBV12-3 or TRBV12-4 combines with J gene TRBJ1-4; absent DNA, TCRdb's TRBD1 call cannot be checked. There are 15 residues in the CDR3. The CDR3 here is CASSLVGGSGEKLFF.

V usage is TRBV6-1 and J usage is TRBJ2-7; TCRdb picks TRBD1, but there is no DNA to check that call. Per germline, CDR1 MNHNS and CDR2 SASEGT. There are 13 residues in the CDR3. CDR3: CASSDVPGAEQYF.

This chain links TRBV28 with TRBJ2-5; TCRdb proposes TRBD1, but this gene call is untestable without DNA. Germline loops: CDR1 MDHEN, CDR2 SYDVKM. The CDR3 spans 14 residues. This CDR3 reads CASSLGWPGETQYF.

The chain links TRBV4-1 to TRBJ1-5. Germline V gene lookup returns CDR1 MGHRA and CDR2 YSYEKL. The CDR3 is 16 amino acids. This chain's CDR3 is CASSQDGGIGNQPQHF.

The chain employs TRBV6-1 and TRBJ1-3; there is no DNA to check the TCRdb D call of TRBD1. The CDR3 loop spans 14 amino acids. CDR1 is MNHNS and CDR2 is SASEGT in the germline V gene. CDR3 amino acids: CASSETGRGNTIYF.

The chain is built from TRBV5-1 and TRBJ1-6. The CDR3 loop spans 13 amino acids. The germline V gene has CDR1 SGHRS and CDR2 YFSETQ. CDR3 residues: CASSLGGNSPLHF. Supplemented by reference TRBV5-1 and TRBJ1-6, the full variable domain reads KAGVTQTPRYLIKTRGQQVTLSCSPISGHRSVSWYQQTPGQGLQFLFEYFSETQRNKGNFPGRFSGRQFSNSRSEMNVSTLELGDSALYLCASSLGGNSPLHFGNGTRLTVT.

The CDR3 loop reads CSARHTRGGPKLTDTQYF. The chain joins TRBV20-1 to TRBJ2-3; the TRBD2 assignment by TCRdb is unverifiable without DNA. The length of the CDR3 is 18 residues. Germline V CDR1 and CDR2: DFQATT, SNEGSKA (reference sequence).

The gene calls are TRBV3-1 and TRBJ1-4; TCRdb picks TRBD1, but there is no DNA to check that call. CDR1 and CDR2 (germline): LGHDT, YNNKEL (reference sequence). The CDR3 extends over 14 amino acids. The CDR3 loop reads CASSQRTGILKLFF.